The present entry profiles one TCR beta chain with its context. This CDR3 spans 16 amino acids. Deletions cut 5 bases from V and 3 bases from J, with 20 bases between. Germline V CDR1 and CDR2: SEHNR, FQNEAQ (reference sequence). Only in-frame clones appear in the TCRdb table, and some are missing; sequencing was by immunoSEQ multiplex PCR. The profile covers about 250,000 clones, with about 80% appearing a single time and about 8.9% taken by the ten largest. The data derive from a study of blood T cell repertoires in COVID-19. Study background: Both acute and convalescent COVID-19 samples were obtained from the United States, Italy and Spain.

The rearrangement links TRBV7-9 to TRBJ2-7; maybe TRBD2 (6 bases). Sequenced sample: peripheral blood. The origin of this receptor is a man older than 75 with acute or convalescent COVID-19. CDR3 in DNA: TGTGCCAGCAGCGGAGGGCCCAGTAGTTTTATCTACGAGCAGTACTTC. This encodes CASSGGPSSFIYEQYF.